These 20 T cell receptor beta chains were sequenced from one sample in a study of T cell changes during pregnancy in multiple sclerosis. The protocol was immunoSEQ multiplex PCR, while the TCRdb copy is restricted to in-frame clones and leaves out a portion. Altogether about 34,000 clones are present, roughly 88% being singletons, with the ten largest covering 4% to 5%. Sample: peripheral blood, taken in the second trimester of pregnancy. All receptors derive from a female donor in good health, enrolled as a control in a pregnancy study.

Here the CDR3 DNA reads TGTGCCAGCAGTGCGGAGAGGAACACTGAAGCTTTCTTT. Its protein product is CASSAERNTEAFF. This chain joins TRBV6-4 and TRBJ1-1; D is unclear. Trimming pared 4 bases from V and 1 base from J, leaving 7 bases between. From germline, CDR1 is MRHNA and CDR2 SNTAGT. The CDR3 sequence is 13 residues long.

The chain links TRBV7-2 to TRBJ2-3; 10 bases fit TRBD2. Losses at the gene ends were 2 bases for V and 4 bases for J; bases not matched to a gene: 12. CDR3 size: 18 residues. In germline, CDR1 is SGHTA, CDR2 FQGNSA. The CDR3: CASSLSPSGGAVSDTQYF. DNA for the CDR3: TGTGCCAGCAGCTTAAGCCCAAGCGGGGGGGCTGTCTCAGATACGCAGTATTTT.

The chain employs TRBV6-5 and TRBJ2-1; tentative D call: TRBD2 (5 bases). Germline CDR1 MNHEY, CDR2 SVGAGI. Trimming took 5 bases from V and 6 from J, leaving 14 bases between them. CDR3 length: 14 residues. CDR3 protein: CASSNLATVNEQFF. CDR3 sequence (DNA): TGTGCCAGCAGTAACCTAGCCACCGTCAATGAGCAGTTCTTC.

This chain links TRBV5-6 with TRBJ2-3; 8 nucleotides agree with TRBD2. The germline CDR1 and CDR2 sequences are SGHDT and YYEEEE. The CDR3 has 17 residues. After removal of 0 bases from V and 0 bases from J, the junction contained 6 bases not matched to a gene. The CDR3: CASSLEAGAPSTDTQYF. The CDR3 DNA follows: TGTGCCAGCAGCTTGGAAGCGGGGGCGCCCAGCACAGATACGCAGTATTTT.

This chain links TRBV5-4 with TRBJ1-1; D unclear. CDR3 length: 13 amino acids. The V end lost 4 bases, the J end lost 0 bases, and 7 bases lay between the germline ends. CDR1 is SGHNT and CDR2 is YYREEE in the germline V gene (reference sequence). CDR3 protein: CASSLRMNTEAFF. The CDR3 nucleotides are TGTGCCAGCAGCCTGCGGATGAACACTGAAGCTTTCTTT.

This chain links TRBV19 with TRBJ2-7; the D gene is possibly TRBD1 (6 bases). This CDR3 spans 14 amino acids. Germline CDR1 LNHDA, CDR2 SQIVND (reference sequence). V was pared by 7 bases and J by 0 bases, with 13 bases between. CDR3 loop: CASNPGQSSYEQYF. In DNA form, the CDR3 reads TGTGCCAGTAACCCAGGACAGAGCTCCTACGAGCAGTACTTC.

The V and J genes are TRBV7-2 and TRBJ2-3; possibly TRBD2 for D (6 bases). V lost 1 base and J 2 bases, leaving 13 bases between the germline ends. This CDR3 has 16 residues. Germline values: CDR1 SGHTA, CDR2 FQGNSA. The CDR3 nucleotides are TGTGCCAGCAGCTTAGGGCGGGGCCTGATCACAGATACGCAGTATTTT. This encodes CASSLGRGLITDTQYF.

The genes are TRBV5-1 and TRBJ1-2; D is perhaps TRBD1 (6 bases). The CDR3 extends over 14 amino acids. Germline values: CDR1 SGHRS, CDR2 YFSETQ. Trimming stripped 4 bases from V and 8 bases from J, with 18 bases between. The CDR3 coding sequence is TGCGCCAGCAGCGCTACCGGTTTAGGGGGAGGCTACACCTTC. It encodes CASSATGLGGGYTF.

The V and J genes are TRBV19 and TRBJ2-7, with 7 bases aligning to TRBD2. Germline V CDR1 and CDR2: LNHDA, SQIVND (reference sequence). The CDR3 is made up of 17 amino acids. Losses at the gene ends were 5 bases for V and 2 bases for J; bases not matched to a gene: 15. The CDR3 loop reads CASSASSGSGTTYEQYF. The CDR3 bases are TGTGCCAGTAGTGCATCTTCCGGGAGCGGGACCACCTACGAGCAGTACTTC.

This chain joins TRBV9 and TRBJ2-1; maybe TRBD2 (6 bases). Between the trimmed V and J ends, which lost 6 bases and 7 bases, there was a span of 20 bases. The germline gives CDR1 SGDLS, CDR2 YYNGEE. This CDR3 is built from 15 residues. CDR3 nucleotides: TGTGCCAGCACCTTCGGCAGGGACTTCGTTAATGAGCAGTTCTTC. It codes for CASTFGRDFVNEQFF.

The rearrangement uses TRBV4-1 and TRBJ1-5; D is ambiguous. Per the germline V gene, CDR1 is MGHRA and CDR2 is YSYEKL. This CDR3 comprises 14 residues. The V end lost 0 bases, the J end lost 9 bases, and 12 bases lay between the germline ends. This chain's CDR3 is CASSQESGDRPQHF. The CDR3 DNA sequence: TGCGCCAGCAGCCAAGAAAGCGGGGATCGGCCCCAGCATTTT.

The chain's CDR3 is CASSSEGHTEAFF. DNA for the CDR3: TGTGCCAGCAGTTCGGAGGGGCACACTGAAGCTTTCTTT. This chain uses TRBV7-3 with TRBJ1-1; D is possibly TRBD1 (5 bases). V gave up 6 bases and J gave up 3 bases, with 11 bases separating them. Germline V lookup: CDR1 SGHTA, CDR2 FQGTGA. The CDR3 runs 13 residues.

The chain couples TRBV6-1 to TRBJ1-3; D perhaps matches TRBD1 (5 bases). Germline CDR1 MNHNS, CDR2 SASEGT. The CDR3 has 17 amino acids. Trimming pared 4 bases from V and 0 bases from J, leaving 16 bases between. CDR3 nucleotides: TGTGCCAGCAGTGCCCCGGCCCGGGGGTTCTCTGGAAACACCATATATTTT. It translates to CASSAPARGFSGNTIYF.

V gene TRBV27 combines with J gene TRBJ1-5; no reliable D call. Germline V gene lookup returns CDR1 MNHEY and CDR2 SMNVEV (reference sequence). Trimming removed 5 bases at V and 10 bases at J, with 15 bases between. The length of the CDR3 is 13 residues. The CDR3 loop reads CASSPDGISPQHF. Written as DNA, the CDR3 is TGTGCCAGCAGTCCGGACGGGATCAGCCCCCAGCATTTT.

The chain uses TRBV6-5 and TRBJ1-2, with 10 bases aligning to TRBD1. V lost 5 bases to trimming and J lost 2 bases; unmatched junction nucleotides: 2. This CDR3 spans 14 amino acids. Germline-derived CDR1 and CDR2 are MNHEY and SVGAGI. The CDR3 DNA reads as TGTGCCAGCAGTCCGGACAGGGGGAACTATGGCTACACCTTC. Its translation is CASSPDRGNYGYTF.

The rearrangement links TRBV9 to TRBJ2-7; TRBD2 aligns across 8 bases. Trimming took 2 bases from V and 0 from J; bases not matched to a gene: 7. The CDR3 loop spans 16 amino acids. Looked up from germline, CDR1 is SGDLS and CDR2 is YYNGEE. The CDR3 spells CASSVLPGGSSYEQYF. CDR3 sequence (DNA): TGTGCCAGCAGCGTTTTGCCGGGGGGGAGCTCCTACGAGCAGTACTTC.

This chain connects TRBV7-9 to TRBJ2-1, with 9 bases aligning to TRBD1. The V gene's germline CDR1 is SEHNR and CDR2 FQNEAQ (reference sequence). The V and J ends lost 5 bases and 10 bases, in that order; junction bases with no gene match: 3. The CDR3 runs to 12 residues. CDR3 DNA sequence: TGTGCCAGCAGCCCCGGGACAGGGGAGCAGTTCTTC. Protein: CASSPGTGEQFF.

The chain recombines TRBV7-2 with TRBJ1-5; maybe TRBD1 (5 bases). Germline CDR1 SGHTA, CDR2 FQGNSA. The CDR3 runs 15 residues. The V and J ends lost 5 bases and 3 bases respectively, with 14 bases between them. The CDR3 protein is CASSNTQGTNQPQHF. Written as DNA, the CDR3 is TGTGCCAGCAGCAATACTCAGGGAACCAATCAGCCCCAGCATTTT.

The chain uses TRBV7-3 and TRBJ2-3; D perhaps matches TRBD2 (5 bases). V was shortened by 0 bases and J by 2 bases, with 9 bases between the two germline ends. CDR1 is SGHTA and CDR2 is FQGTGA in the germline V gene. This CDR3 has 15 amino acids. CDR3 loop: CASSLTPSHTDTQYF. CDR3 DNA: TGTGCCAGCAGCTTAACGCCTAGCCACACAGATACGCAGTATTTT.

The V call is TRBV9, the J call TRBJ1-5, with D possibly being TRBD1 (5 bases). The CDR3 has 14 amino acids. V gave up 3 bases and J gave up 1 base, with 8 bases separating them. Germline V gene lookup returns CDR1 SGDLS and CDR2 YYNGEE. The CDR3, as DNA: TGTGCCAGCAGCGGAACAGGAAGCAATCAGCCCCAGCATTTT. This sequence encodes CASSGTGSNQPQHF.